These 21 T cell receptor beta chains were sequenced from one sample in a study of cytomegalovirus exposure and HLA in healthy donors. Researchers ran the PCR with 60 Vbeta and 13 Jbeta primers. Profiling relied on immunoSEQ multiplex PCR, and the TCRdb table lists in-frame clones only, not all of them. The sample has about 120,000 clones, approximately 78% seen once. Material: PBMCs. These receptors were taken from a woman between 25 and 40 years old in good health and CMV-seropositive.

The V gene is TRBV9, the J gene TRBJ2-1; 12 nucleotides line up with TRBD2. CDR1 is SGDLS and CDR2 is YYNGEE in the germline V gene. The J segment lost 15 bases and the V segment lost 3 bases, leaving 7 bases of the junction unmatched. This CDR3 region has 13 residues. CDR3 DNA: TGTGCCAGCAGCGCCCGATCTAGCGGGGGGGTGTTCTTC. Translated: CASSARSSGGVFF.

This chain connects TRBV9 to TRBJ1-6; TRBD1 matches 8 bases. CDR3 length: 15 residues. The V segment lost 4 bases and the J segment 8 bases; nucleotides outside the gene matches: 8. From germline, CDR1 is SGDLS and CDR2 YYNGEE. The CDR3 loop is CASSKTTGADSPLHF. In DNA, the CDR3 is TGTGCCAGCAGCAAAACGACAGGGGCCGATTCACCCCTCCACTTT. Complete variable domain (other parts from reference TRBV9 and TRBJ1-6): DSGVTQTPKHLITATGQRVTLRCSPRSGDLSVYWYQQSLDQGLQFLIQYYNGEERAKGNILERFSAQQFPDLHSELNLSSLELGDSALYFCASSKTTGADSPLHFGNGTRLTVT.

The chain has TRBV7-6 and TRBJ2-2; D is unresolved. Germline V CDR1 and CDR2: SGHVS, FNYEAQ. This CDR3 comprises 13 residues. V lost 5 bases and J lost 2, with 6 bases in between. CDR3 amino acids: CASSPTNTGELFF. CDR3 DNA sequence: TGTGCCAGCAGCCCCACAAACACCGGGGAGCTGTTTTTT.

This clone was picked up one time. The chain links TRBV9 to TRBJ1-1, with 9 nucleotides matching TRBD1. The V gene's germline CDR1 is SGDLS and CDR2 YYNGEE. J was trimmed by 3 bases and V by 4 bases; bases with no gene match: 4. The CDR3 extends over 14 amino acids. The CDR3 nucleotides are TGTGCCAGCAGCTCGACAGGGGGGGACACTGAAGCTTTCTTT. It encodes CASSSTGGDTEAFF.

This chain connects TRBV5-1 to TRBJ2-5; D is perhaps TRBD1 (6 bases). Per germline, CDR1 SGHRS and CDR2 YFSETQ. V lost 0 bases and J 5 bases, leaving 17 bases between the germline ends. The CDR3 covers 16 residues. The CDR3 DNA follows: TGCGCCAGCAGCTTGGAGCCCTACAGGGTCAAGGAGACCCAGTACTTC. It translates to CASSLEPYRVKETQYF. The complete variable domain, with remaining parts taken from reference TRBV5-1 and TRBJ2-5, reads KAGVTQTPRYLIKTRGQQVTLSCSPISGHRSVSWYQQTPGQGLQFLFEYFSETQRNKGNFPGRFSGRQFSNSRSEMNVSTLELGDSALYLCASSLEPYRVKETQYFGPGTRLLVL.

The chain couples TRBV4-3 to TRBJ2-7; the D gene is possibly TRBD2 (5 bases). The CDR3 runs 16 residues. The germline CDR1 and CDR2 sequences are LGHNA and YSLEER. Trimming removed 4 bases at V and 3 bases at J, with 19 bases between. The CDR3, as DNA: TGCGCCAGCAGCCCCTCACTAGGATCGATCAACTACGAGCAGTACTTC. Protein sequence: CASSPSLGSINYEQYF.

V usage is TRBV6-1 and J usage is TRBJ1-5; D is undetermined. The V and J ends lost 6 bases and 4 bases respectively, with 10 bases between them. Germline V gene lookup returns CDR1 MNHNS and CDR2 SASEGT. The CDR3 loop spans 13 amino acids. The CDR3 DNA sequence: TGTGCCAGCAGCCCTGCTAGGAATCAGCCCCAGCATTTT. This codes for CASSPARNQPQHF.

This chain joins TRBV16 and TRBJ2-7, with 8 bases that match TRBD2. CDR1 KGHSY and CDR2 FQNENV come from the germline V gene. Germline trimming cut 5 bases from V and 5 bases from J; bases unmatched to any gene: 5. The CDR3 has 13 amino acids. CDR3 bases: TGTGCCAGCAGCTCAGCGGGGGTAAACGAGCAGTACTTC. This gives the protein CASSSAGVNEQYF.

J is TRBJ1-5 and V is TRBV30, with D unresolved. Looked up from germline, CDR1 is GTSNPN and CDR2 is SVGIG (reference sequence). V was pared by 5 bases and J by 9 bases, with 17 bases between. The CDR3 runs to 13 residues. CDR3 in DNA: TGTGCCTGGGGCGCTCAGGAGGATGCGCCCCAGCATTTT. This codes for CAWGAQEDAPQHF.

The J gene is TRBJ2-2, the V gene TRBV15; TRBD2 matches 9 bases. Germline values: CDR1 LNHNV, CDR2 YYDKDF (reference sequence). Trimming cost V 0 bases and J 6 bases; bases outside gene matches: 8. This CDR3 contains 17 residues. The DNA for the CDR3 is TGTGCCACCAGCAGAGATTCAGCGGGGGGTCCCGCCGGGGAGCTGTTTTTT. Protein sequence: CATSRDSAGGPAGELFF.

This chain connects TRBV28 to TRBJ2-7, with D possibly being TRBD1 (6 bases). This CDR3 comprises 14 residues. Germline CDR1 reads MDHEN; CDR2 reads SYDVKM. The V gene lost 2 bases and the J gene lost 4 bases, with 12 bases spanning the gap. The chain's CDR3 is CASSLRGSRYEQYF. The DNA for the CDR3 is TGTGCCAGCAGTTTAAGGGGGAGTAGGTACGAGCAGTACTTC.

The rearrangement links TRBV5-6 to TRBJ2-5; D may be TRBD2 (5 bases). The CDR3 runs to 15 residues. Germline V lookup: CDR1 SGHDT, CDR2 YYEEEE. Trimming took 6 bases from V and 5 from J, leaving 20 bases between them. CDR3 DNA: TGTGCCAGCAACCGCCCCAAACTAGGGCGTGAGACCCAGTACTTC. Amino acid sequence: CASNRPKLGRETQYF. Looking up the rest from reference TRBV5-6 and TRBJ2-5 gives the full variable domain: DAGVTQSPTHLIKTRGQQVTLRCSPKSGHDTVSWYQQALGQGPQFIFQYYEEEERQRGNFPDRFSGHQFPNYSSELNVNALLLGDSALYLCASNRPKLGRETQYFGPGTRLLVL.

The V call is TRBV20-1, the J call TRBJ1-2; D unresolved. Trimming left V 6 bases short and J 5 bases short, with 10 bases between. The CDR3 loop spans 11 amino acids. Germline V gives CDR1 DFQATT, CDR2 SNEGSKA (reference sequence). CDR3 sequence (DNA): TGCAGTGCGTGTGAGGAGTATGGCTACACCTTC. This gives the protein CSACEEYGYTF.

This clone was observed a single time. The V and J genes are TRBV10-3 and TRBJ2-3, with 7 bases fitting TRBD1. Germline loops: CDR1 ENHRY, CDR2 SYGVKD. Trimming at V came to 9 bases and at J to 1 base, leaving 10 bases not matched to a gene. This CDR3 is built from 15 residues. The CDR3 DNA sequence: TGTGCCATTAAGACAGGGAATGGGGGCACAGATACGCAGTATTTT. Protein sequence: CAIKTGNGGTDTQYF.

CDR3 sequence: CASSLFTGGTLRQNIQYF. CDR3 DNA sequence: TGTGCCAGCAGCTTATTTACAGGGGGAACTTTGAGGCAAAACATTCAGTACTTC. The V gene is TRBV11-2, the J gene TRBJ2-4; TRBD1 aligns across 8 bases. V lost 2 bases to trimming and J lost 5 bases; unmatched junction nucleotides: 14. This CDR3 comprises 18 residues. Germline CDR1 and CDR2: SGHAT and FQNNGV.

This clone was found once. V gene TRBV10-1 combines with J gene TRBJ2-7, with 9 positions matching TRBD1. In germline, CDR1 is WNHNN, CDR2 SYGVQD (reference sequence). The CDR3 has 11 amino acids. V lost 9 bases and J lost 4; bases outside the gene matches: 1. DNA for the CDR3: TGCGCCAGGGACAGGGGATACGAGCAGTACTTC. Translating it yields CARDRGYEQYF.

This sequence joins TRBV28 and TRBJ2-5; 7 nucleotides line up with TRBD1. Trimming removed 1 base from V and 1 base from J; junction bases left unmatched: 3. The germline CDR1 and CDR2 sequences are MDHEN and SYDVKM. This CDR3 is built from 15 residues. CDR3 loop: CASSLYRDSQETQYF. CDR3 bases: TGTGCCAGCAGTTTATACCGGGACAGCCAAGAGACCCAGTACTTC.

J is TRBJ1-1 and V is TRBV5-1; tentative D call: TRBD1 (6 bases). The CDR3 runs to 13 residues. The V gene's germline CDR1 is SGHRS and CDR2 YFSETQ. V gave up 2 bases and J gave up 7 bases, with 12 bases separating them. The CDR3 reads CASSFGRGGEAFF. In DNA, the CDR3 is TGCGCCAGCAGCTTCGGCAGGGGCGGTGAAGCTTTCTTT.

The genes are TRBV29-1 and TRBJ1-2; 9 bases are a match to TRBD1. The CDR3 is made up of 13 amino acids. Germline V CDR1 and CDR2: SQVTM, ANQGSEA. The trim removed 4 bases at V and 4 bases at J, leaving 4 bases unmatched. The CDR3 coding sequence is TGCAGCGTTGTCCTGACAGGGGGCTATGGCTACACCTTC. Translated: CSVVLTGGYGYTF.

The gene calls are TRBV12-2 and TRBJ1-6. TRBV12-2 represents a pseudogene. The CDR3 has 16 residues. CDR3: CASRQPPGGFNSPLHF. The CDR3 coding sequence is TGTGCAAGTCGCCAGCCCCCGGGTGGGTTTAATTCACCCCTCCACTTT.

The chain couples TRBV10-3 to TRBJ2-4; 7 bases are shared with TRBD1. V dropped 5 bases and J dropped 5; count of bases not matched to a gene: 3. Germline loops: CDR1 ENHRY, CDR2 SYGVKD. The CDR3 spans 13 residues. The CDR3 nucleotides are TGTGCCATCAGTAGGGGGCCTGAAAACATTCAGTACTTC. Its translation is CAISRGPENIQYF.